One sample yielded the 23 T cell receptor beta chains listed below, sequenced in a study of blood T cell repertoires in COVID-19. Profiled with immunoSEQ multiplex PCR; TCRdb holds only in-frame clones, not every one. The sample has over 50,000 clones; 91% are singletons. Sequenced: peripheral blood. The source is a woman aged 55-70 years with active or convalescent COVID-19.

The chain uses TRBV7-9 and TRBJ1-1; D unclear. In germline, CDR1 is SEHNR, CDR2 FQNEAQ (reference sequence). The germline V and J ends were trimmed by 7 bases and 4 bases, with 16 bases remaining between them. The CDR3 is made up of 14 amino acids. The CDR3 DNA is TGTGCCAGCATCGAATTGGGGAGGGCCACTGAAGCTTTCTTT. Residues: CASIELGRATEAFF.

This clone occurred a few times. This chain connects TRBV2 to TRBJ2-3; 15 positions agree with TRBD2. V trimming: 5 bases; J trimming: 2 bases; junction bases outside the gene matches: 11. The CDR3 consists of 19 residues. Looked up from germline, CDR1 is SNHLY and CDR2 is FYNNEI. As DNA, the CDR3 is TGTGCCAGCAGTCCGGGGACTAGCGGGGGGACCATGGACACAGATACGCAGTATTTT. Its translation: CASSPGTSGGTMDTDTQYF.

J is TRBJ2-7 and V is TRBV27, with 9 bases identical to TRBD1. J lost 2 bases, V lost 4 bases, and 0 bases had no gene match. CDR3 length: 13 residues. The germline gives CDR1 MNHEY, CDR2 SMNVEV (reference sequence). CDR3 amino acids: CASSWTGAYEQYF. The CDR3 coding sequence is TGTGCCAGCAGTTGGACAGGGGCCTACGAGCAGTACTTC.

Only one count was recorded for this clone. This chain links TRBV7-3 with TRBJ2-1, with D possibly being TRBD1 (6 bases). Germline V CDR1 and CDR2: SGHTA, FQGTGA. Trimming stripped 3 bases from V and 5 bases from J, with 20 bases between. This CDR3 spans 17 amino acids. CDR3 residues: CASSFAPPGHPNNEQFF. The CDR3 nucleotides read TGTGCCAGCAGCTTCGCTCCTCCGGGACATCCTAACAATGAGCAGTTCTTC.

The chain joins TRBV19 to TRBJ2-1; 10 bases align to TRBD2. The J segment lost 9 bases and the V segment lost 0 bases, leaving 14 bases of the junction unmatched. Germline V CDR1 and CDR2: LNHDA, SQIVND (reference sequence). CDR3 size: 18 residues. The CDR3 loop is CASSIESGRDPARAEQFF. In nucleotides, the CDR3 is TGTGCCAGTAGTATAGAGAGCGGGAGGGACCCTGCCCGTGCTGAGCAGTTCTTC. The whole variable domain, filled in from reference TRBV19 and TRBJ2-1, reads DGGITQSPKYLFRKEGQNVTLSCEQNLNHDAMYWYRQDPGQGLRLIYYSQIVNDFQKGDIAEGYSVSREKKESFPLTVTSAQKNPTAFYLCASSIESGRDPARAEQFFGPGTRLTVL.

This rearrangement joins TRBV4-1 to TRBJ2-1; 14 bases fit TRBD2. In germline, CDR1 is MGHRA, CDR2 YSYEKL. The CDR3 is 17 residues long. V gave up 0 bases and J gave up 7 bases; unmatched junction bases: 5. The CDR3 loop is CASSQEGLAGVRNEQFF. CDR3 DNA: TGCGCCAGCAGCCAAGAGGGACTAGCGGGGGTGAGGAATGAGCAGTTCTTC.

The V and J genes are TRBV19 and TRBJ2-1; TRBD2 might be the D (6 bases). This CDR3 has 14 residues. Germline lookup yields CDR1 LNHDA and CDR2 SQIVND (reference sequence). The germline V and J ends were trimmed by 7 bases and 3 bases, with 13 bases remaining between them. CDR3 in DNA: TGTGCCAGTACCATGGGGACTGTCTACAATGAGCAGTTCTTC. Its translation: CASTMGTVYNEQFF.

The rearrangement joins TRBV10-1 to TRBJ1-1, with no clear D. Germline loops: CDR1 WNHNN, CDR2 SYGVQD (reference sequence). Trimming removed 6 bases at V and 0 bases at J, with 8 bases between. This CDR3 spans 13 amino acids. The CDR3 reads CASRREMNTEAFF. The CDR3 coding sequence is TGCGCCAGCAGAAGAGAGATGAACACTGAAGCTTTCTTT.

The chain carries TRBV28 and TRBJ2-3; 8 positions match TRBD2. Germline trimming cut 5 bases from V and 3 bases from J; bases unmatched to any gene: 4. The CDR3 is 14 amino acids. Germline V gene lookup returns CDR1 MDHEN and CDR2 SYDVKM. The CDR3 nucleotides are TGTGCCAGCAGTCCAATAGCGGGAACAGATACGCAGTATTTT. Translated, it gives CASSPIAGTDTQYF.

J is TRBJ1-2 and V is TRBV3-1 (or the pseudogene TRBV3-2); 7 bases align to TRBD1. The CDR3 loop spans 13 amino acids. CDR1 is LGHDT, CDR2 YNNKEL, per germline (reference sequence). J lost 5 bases, V lost 4 bases, and 4 bases had no gene match. CDR3 sequence: CASSRDSAYGYTF. CDR3 bases: TGTGCCAGCAGCCGGGACAGTGCTTATGGCTACACCTTC.

V usage is TRBV7-6 and J usage is TRBJ2-1, with 8 bases aligning to TRBD1. Germline CDR1 SGHVS, CDR2 FNYEAQ. This CDR3 has 15 residues. With 1 base clipped from V and 7 bases from J, the junction kept 6 bases outside the gene matches. The CDR3 bases are TGTGCCAGCAGCTTAGAGCCGGGACAGGCTAATGAGCAGTTCTTC. Translation gives CASSLEPGQANEQFF.

The chain employs TRBV30 and TRBJ1-4; 9 nucleotides line up with TRBD1. The CDR3 runs 14 residues. The germline gives CDR1 GTSNPN, CDR2 SVGIG (reference sequence). V was pared by 8 bases and J by 8 bases, with 12 bases of the junction left unmatched. The CDR3 here is CARKTGTGSEKLFF. The DNA for the CDR3 is TGTGCCAGAAAAACCGGGACAGGGAGCGAAAAACTGTTTTTT.

V usage is TRBV14 and J usage is TRBJ2-7; unclear D gene. Germline V lookup: CDR1 SGHDN, CDR2 FVKESK. CDR3 length equals 11 residues. V was pared by 3 bases and J by 7 bases, with 7 bases between. CDR3 region: CASSQTGEQYF. CDR3 sequence (DNA): TGTGCCAGCAGCCAGACCGGGGAGCAGTACTTC.

The rearrangement uses TRBV28 and TRBJ2-3; perhaps TRBD1 as D (6 bases). CDR1 is MDHEN, CDR2 SYDVKM, per germline. V was shortened by 6 bases and J by 1 base, with 14 bases between the two germline ends. The CDR3 has 15 residues. The CDR3 DNA reads as TGTGCCAGCAGGGTAGGGGGAAGTCGCACAGATACGCAGTATTTT. It encodes CASRVGGSRTDTQYF.

A single count supports this clone. CDR3 sequence reads: CAWSPNRAYGYTF. The CDR3 DNA follows: TGTGCCTGGAGCCCCAACAGGGCCTATGGCTACACCTTC. J is TRBJ1-2 and V is TRBV30; weak D call: TRBD1 (6 bases). Germline lookup yields CDR1 GTSNPN and CDR2 SVGIG (reference sequence). V was cut by 3 bases and J by 4 bases, with 12 bases left in between. This CDR3 spans 13 amino acids.

This chain uses TRBV30 with TRBJ1-2; TRBD1 aligns across 9 bases. V lost 1 base to trimming and J lost 5 bases; unmatched junction nucleotides: 11. In germline, CDR1 is GTSNPN, CDR2 SVGIG (reference sequence). The CDR3 is 16 amino acids. In DNA, the CDR3 is TGTGCCTGGAGTGCCCAGGTTGGACAGGGGACATATGGCTACACCTTC. As protein: CAWSAQVGQGTYGYTF.

V and J are TRBV18 and TRBJ2-2, with TRBD2 identical over 11 bases. Trimming cost V 3 bases and J 4 bases; bases outside gene matches: 16. This CDR3 has 20 amino acids. The germline gives CDR1 KGHSH, CDR2 LQKENI. CDR3 region: CASSPLTPSLAGDGTGELFF. The CDR3 nucleotides are TGTGCCAGCTCACCTCTTACCCCTTCACTAGCGGGAGATGGCACCGGGGAGCTGTTTTTT.

The CDR3 nucleotides read TGTGCCAGCAGTTTAGTGGCAACGGCCGAGGCATACAATGAGCAGTTCTTC. Encoded protein: CASSLVATAEAYNEQFF. V is TRBV28 and J is TRBJ2-1; no firm D call. Germline CDR1 MDHEN, CDR2 SYDVKM. This CDR3 is 17 amino acids long. The V end lost 2 bases, the J end lost 4 bases, and 18 bases lay between the germline ends. The full variable domain, in which reference TRBV28 and TRBJ2-1 provide the parts outside the CDR3, is DVKVTQSSRYLVKRTGEKVFLECVQDMDHENMFWYRQDPGLGLRLIYFSYDVKMKEKGDIPEGYSVSREKKERFSLILESASTNQTSMYLCASSLVATAEAYNEQFFGPGTRLTVL.

The rearrangement uses TRBV10-3 and TRBJ2-3; 8 nucleotides align to TRBD2. The CDR3 loop spans 16 amino acids. Germline CDR1 and CDR2: ENHRY and SYGVKD. The trim removed 6 bases at V and 4 bases at J, leaving 12 bases unmatched. Written as DNA, the CDR3 is TGTGCCATCAGCGGAGGGAGCGGGAGTTTTGCAGATACGCAGTATTTT. Protein: CAISGGSGSFADTQYF.

The chain links TRBV28 to TRBJ2-3; D uncertain. With 3 bases removed from V and 2 bases from J, the gap between germline ends came to 3 bases. From germline, CDR1 is MDHEN and CDR2 SYDVKM. The CDR3 is made up of 12 amino acids. CDR3 in amino acids: CASSLYTDTQYF. CDR3 sequence (DNA): TGTGCCAGCAGTTTGTACACAGATACGCAGTATTTT.

CDR3 coding DNA: TGTGCCAGCAGCGTAGGGACAGGGTACGCTTACGGCTACACCTTC. Protein product: CASSVGTGYAYGYTF. The chain has TRBV9 and TRBJ1-2; TRBD1 matches at 8 bases. Per germline, CDR1 SGDLS and CDR2 YYNGEE. Unmatched junction bases numbered 9, after V lost 0 bases and J lost 8 bases. The CDR3 runs to 15 residues.

V usage is TRBV28 and J usage is TRBJ1-6; 8 nucleotides align to TRBD1. From germline, CDR1 is MDHEN and CDR2 SYDVKM. The CDR3 length is 13 residues. V gave up 5 bases and J gave up 13 bases; unmatched junction bases: 7. The DNA for the CDR3 is TGTGCCAGCAGTCCATACAGGGGGGGTCCCCTCCACTTT. Its translation is CASSPYRGGPLHF.

The gene calls are TRBV3-1 (or the pseudogene TRBV3-2) and TRBJ2-5; possibly TRBD2 for D (7 bases). Trimming shortened V by 1 base and J by 5 bases, and 20 bases separated the two germline ends. Germline assignment: CDR1 LGHDT and CDR2 YNNKEL (reference sequence). The CDR3 is 17 amino acids. The CDR3 coding sequence is TGTGCCAGCAGCCAAGTCAGGCCAGGAGGGGGGGCCGAGACCCAGTACTTC. It encodes CASSQVRPGGGAETQYF.